The T cell receptor (beta chain) under discussion was sequenced for a study of cytomegalovirus exposure and HLA in healthy donors. Both 60 Vbeta primers and 13 Jbeta primers went into the PCR. Profiled with immunoSEQ multiplex PCR; TCRdb holds only in-frame clones, not every one. The sample carries roughly 200,000 clones, 82% recorded once. CDR1 and CDR2 (germline): LGHNT, FRNRAP. The CDR3 covers 14 residues. V dropped 2 bases and J dropped 2 bases, with 9 bases sitting between them. To note about this clone: Antigen: not known.

Findings and caveats of the study: Cytomegalovirus association was listed for 164 TCR beta chains. The classifier reportedly diagnosed cytomegalovirus status with high sensitivity and specificity.

The sequencing input was PBMCs. The rearrangement uses TRBV12-5 and TRBJ2-5; tentative D call: TRBD1 (6 bases). This TCR was recovered from a woman aged 40 to 50 in good health and CMV-seronegative. The CDR3 DNA sequence: TGTGCTAGTGGTTTGAACAGGGAACAAGAGACCCAGTACTTC. This codes for CASGLNREQETQYF.